These 22 T cell receptor beta chains share one sample of origin, sequenced in a study of PD-L1 blockade in urothelial cancer. As for time point: pretreatment peripheral blood. Sequencing used immunoSEQ multiplex PCR; TCRdb keeps in-frame clones, though not all of them. The sample has around 40,000 clones; just over 90% are singletons. The sequencing used PBMCs, collected around atezolizumab (anti-PD-L1) treatment. The receptors stem from a woman in her fifties or sixties with urothelial cancer.

The chain links TRBV19 to TRBJ2-2, with D tentatively TRBD2 (6 bases). There are 15 residues in the CDR3. Germline assignment: CDR1 LNHDA and CDR2 SQIVND (reference sequence). Trimming left V 5 bases short and J 4 bases short, with 14 bases between. The CDR3 protein is CASSRSLGSTGELFF. The CDR3 DNA reads TGTGCCAGTAGTCGATCTCTCGGGAGCACCGGGGAGCTGTTTTTT.

The sample holds one count of this clone. V gene TRBV5-1 combines with J gene TRBJ1-1, with unresolved D. Trimming took 0 bases from V and 5 from J, leaving 14 bases between them. Per the germline V gene, CDR1 is SGHRS and CDR2 is YFSETQ. CDR3 size: 15 residues. CDR3: CASSLVGGRGTEAFF. The CDR3 DNA reads TGCGCCAGCAGCTTGGTTGGAGGGCGGGGAACTGAAGCTTTCTTT. The complete variable domain, with remaining parts taken from reference TRBV5-1 and TRBJ1-1, reads KAGVTQTPRYLIKTRGQQVTLSCSPISGHRSVSWYQQTPGQGLQFLFEYFSETQRNKGNFPGRFSGRQFSNSRSEMNVSTLELGDSALYLCASSLVGGRGTEAFFGQGTRLTVV.

The chain has TRBV6-4 and TRBJ1-1; a possible D gene is TRBD1 (5 bases). Germline CDR1 is MRHNA and CDR2 is SNTAGT. This CDR3 comprises 15 residues. V lost 2 bases and J 4 bases, leaving 14 bases between the germline ends. DNA of the CDR3: TGTGCCAGCAGTGACCAGGGTCTCGGTTTCACTGAAGCTTTCTTT. This translates into CASSDQGLGFTEAFF.

The V call is TRBV4-1, the J call TRBJ1-4; a weak D match, TRBD1 (6 bases). The germline gives CDR1 MGHRA, CDR2 YSYEKL. Trimming shortened V by 1 base and J by 5 bases, and 11 bases separated the two germline ends. The CDR3 is 15 residues long. Here the CDR3 DNA reads TGCGCCAGCAGCCAAGGCGGACAGATGAATGAAAAACTGTTTTTT. Translating it yields CASSQGGQMNEKLFF.

This CDR3 reads CASSLARLNYNEQFF. DNA for the CDR3: TGTGCCAGCAGCCTGGCCAGGTTGAACTACAATGAGCAGTTCTTC. The chain recombines TRBV6-6 with TRBJ2-1; the D is unclear. Trimming stripped 6 bases from V and 3 bases from J, with 15 bases between. This CDR3 is built from 15 residues. Germline values: CDR1 MNHNY, CDR2 SVGAGI (reference sequence).

V gene TRBV5-1 combines with J gene TRBJ2-7; tentative D call: TRBD2 (5 bases). CDR1 is SGHRS, CDR2 YFSETQ, per germline. Trimming left V 4 bases short and J 2 bases short, with 16 bases between. This CDR3 spans 15 amino acids. As DNA, the CDR3 is TGCGCCAGCAGCGGGTTAGCGACCAACGCCTACGAGCAGTACTTC. Translating gives CASSGLATNAYEQYF.

The rearrangement uses TRBV27 and TRBJ1-1, with D unclear. The CDR3 runs 14 residues. V gave up 5 bases and J gave up 1 base, with 11 bases separating them. In germline, CDR1 is MNHEY, CDR2 SMNVEV (reference sequence). Here the CDR3 reads CASSKRKGNTEAFF. CDR3 bases: TGTGCCAGCAGTAAGCGGAAGGGGAACACTGAAGCTTTCTTT.

This chain joins TRBV7-9 and TRBJ1-5, with D unclear. This CDR3 region has 16 residues. Germline V gene data show CDR1 as SEHNR and CDR2 as FQNEAQ (reference sequence). V was clipped by 5 bases and J by 0 bases, with 14 bases between them. CDR3 DNA sequence: TGTGCCAGCAGCCCCTCGTCGACTCTTAGCAATCAGCCCCAGCATTTT. Its translation is CASSPSSTLSNQPQHF.

The chain is built from TRBV10-3 and TRBJ2-5; TRBD1 agrees at 7 bases. J gave up 5 bases and V 3 bases, and 3 bases lay outside the gene matches. Germline V gene data show CDR1 as ENHRY and CDR2 as SYGVKD. The CDR3 sequence is 13 residues long. The CDR3 DNA reads TGTGCCATCAGTGATGACAGGGTGGAGACCCAGTACTTC. Its translation is CAISDDRVETQYF.

V usage is TRBV7-9 and J usage is TRBJ2-4; no reliable D call. This CDR3 region has 16 residues. The V end was cut by 4 bases, the J end by 0 bases, with 13 bases between. Germline V gives CDR1 SEHNR, CDR2 FQNEAQ (reference sequence). The CDR3 is CASSSARVLAKNIQYF. In DNA, the CDR3 is TGTGCCAGCAGCTCCGCCCGCGTGCTAGCCAAAAACATTCAGTACTTC. Supplemented by reference TRBV7-9 and TRBJ2-4, the full variable domain reads DTGVSQNPRHKITKRGQNVTFRCDPISEHNRLYWYRQTLGQGPEFLTYFQNEAQLEKSRLLSDRFSAERPKGSFSTLEIQRTEQGDSAMYLCASSSARVLAKNIQYFGAGTRLSVL.

The chain couples TRBV2 to TRBJ2-3, with 14 bases fitting TRBD2. V gave up 2 bases and J gave up 0 bases; unmatched junction bases: 4. From germline, CDR1 is SNHLY and CDR2 FYNNEI. This CDR3 region has 18 residues. The CDR3 DNA reads TGTGCCAGCAGTGAACCCGGACTAGCGGGAGGCAGCACAGATACGCAGTATTTT. Protein product: CASSEPGLAGGSTDTQYF.

The genes are TRBV15 and TRBJ2-3; 7 bases are a match to TRBD1. Germline V lookup: CDR1 LNHNV, CDR2 YYDKDF (reference sequence). The CDR3 length is 15 residues. V gave up 3 bases and J gave up 0 bases; unmatched junction bases: 3. Written as DNA, the CDR3 is TGTGCCACCAGCAGTGGGGACAGAAGCACAGATACGCAGTATTTT. It yields the protein CATSSGDRSTDTQYF.

The CDR3 region is CSVVKSRIYGIIGANYGYTF. CDR3 coding DNA: TGCAGCGTTGTCAAATCGAGGATATACGGTATAATCGGGGCTAACTATGGCTACACCTTC. This sequence joins TRBV29-1 and TRBJ1-2; no firm D call. V was pared by 4 bases and J by 0 bases, with 30 bases between. CDR3 length equals 20 residues. CDR1 and CDR2 from the germline V gene are SQVTM and ANQGSEA.

The chain recombines TRBV18 with TRBJ2-2; D is perhaps TRBD2 (5 bases). CDR1 is KGHSH, CDR2 LQKENI, per germline. This CDR3 comprises 17 residues. Trimming cost V 2 bases and J 4 bases, with 17 bases left between them. DNA for the CDR3: TGTGCCAGCTCACCATATAGTAGCGCGGAAGGCACCGGGGAGCTGTTTTTT. It is translated as CASSPYSSAEGTGELFF.

The chain joins TRBV5-5 to TRBJ2-3; 14 nucleotides line up with TRBD2. The CDR3 consists of 20 residues. V was clipped by 1 base and J by 2 bases; unmatched bases: 12. Per germline, CDR1 SGHKS and CDR2 YYEKEE (reference sequence). DNA for the CDR3: TGTGCCAGCAGCTTGAGGGGGACTAGCGGGAGCGCCGCGAACACAGATACGCAGTATTTT. Its translation: CASSLRGTSGSAANTDTQYF.

V usage is TRBV4-1 and J usage is TRBJ2-1; TRBD2 might be the D (5 bases). This CDR3 is built from 16 residues. Germline loops: CDR1 MGHRA, CDR2 YSYEKL. Trimming cost V 4 bases and J 10 bases, with 23 bases left between them. The CDR3 bases are TGCGCCAGCAGCCCCCTCGGTCAGCGGAGTGGCGTGGAGCAGTTCTTC. Its translation is CASSPLGQRSGVEQFF.

The rearrangement joins TRBV7-2 to TRBJ2-3; tentative D call: TRBD2 (6 bases). The germline V gene encodes CDR1 SGHTA and CDR2 FQGNSA. V lost 5 bases and J 4 bases, leaving 22 bases between the germline ends. This CDR3 is built from 17 residues. Written as DNA, the CDR3 is TGTGCCAGCAGCCGTTTCTGGGGGGAGTGGGAATCAGATACGCAGTATTTT. It encodes CASSRFWGEWESDTQYF.

This clone was observed a few times. The V call is TRBV7-2, the J call TRBJ1-1; 8 bases map to TRBD1. V shed 5 bases, J shed 4 bases, and the junction held 9 bases outside the gene matches. The CDR3 runs 15 residues. Germline V gives CDR1 SGHTA, CDR2 FQGNSA. The CDR3 DNA reads TGTGCCAGCAGCATCCTGACAGGGGTTGGCACTGAAGCTTTCTTT. Residues: CASSILTGVGTEAFF.

The rearrangement uses TRBV21-1 and TRBJ2-4; the table's D call, TRBD1, was not checked against the DNA. TRBV21-1 is classified as a pseudogene. The CDR3 contains 19 residues. The CDR3 region is CASSKFSGTGDGGKNIQYF. The DNA for the CDR3 is TGTGCCAGCAGCAAATTTTCGGGGACAGGGGATGGAGGCAAAAACATTCAGTACTTC.

The CDR3 protein is CASSLAGTGNTEAFF. In DNA, the CDR3 is TGTGCCAGCAGCTTAGCTGGGACAGGGAACACTGAAGCTTTCTTT. The genes are TRBV7-9 and TRBJ1-1; 8 bases map to TRBD1. The V segment lost 0 bases and the J segment 1 base; nucleotides outside the gene matches: 1. The germline V gene encodes CDR1 SEHNR and CDR2 FQNEAQ (reference sequence). The CDR3 contains 15 residues.

The chain uses TRBV7-2 and TRBJ2-1; possible D gene TRBD1, 5 bases. CDR1 is SGHTA and CDR2 is FQGNSA in the germline V gene. The V gene lost 1 base and the J gene lost 3 bases, with 10 bases spanning the gap. The CDR3 has 15 residues. CDR3 sequence reads: CASSLEQGFYNEQFF. CDR3 nucleotides: TGTGCCAGCAGCTTAGAGCAGGGTTTCTACAATGAGCAGTTCTTC.

This clone was seen only once. This chain uses TRBV28 with TRBJ1-5, with no clear D. Germline CDR1 MDHEN, CDR2 SYDVKM. Trimming shortened V by 3 bases and J by 3 bases, and 6 bases separated the two germline ends. This CDR3 spans 13 amino acids. CDR3 amino acids: CASSFSVNQPQHF. The CDR3 bases are TGTGCCAGCAGTTTCAGCGTCAATCAGCCCCAGCATTTT.